Below are 12 T cell receptor beta chains sequenced from a single sample in a study of blood T cell repertoires in COVID-19 (TCRdb year 2020). The library was built by means of the immunoSEQ multiplex PCR assay. What TCRdb holds here is the immuneACCESS table cut down to in-frame rearrangements. Part of the clones is not present; checked against another copy, under half of the missing clones reflect an unresolved V gene, and the others are unexplained. The sample table lists 230,000 or so clones, roughly 85% of them with a count of one. The top ten constitute approximately 6.6% of the sample. Sequencing was performed on PBMCs or T cells enriched from blood (not recorded which). The receptor set was obtained from a woman in her forties or fifties who had been exposed to COVID-19.

The chain carries TRBV7-4 and TRBJ1-2; 7 bases line up with TRBD1. V was clipped by 1 base and J by 4 bases; unmatched bases: 9. The V gene's germline CDR1 is SGHVT and CDR2 SQSDAQ. This CDR3 contains 16 residues. The CDR3 spells CASSLVLGGSGYGYTF. The CDR3 nucleotides read TGTGCCAGCAGCTTAGTCTTAGGGGGCAGCGGCTATGGCTACACCTTC.

The chain links TRBV10-3 to TRBJ1-1; weak D call: TRBD1 (5 bases). V was cut by 5 bases and J by 3 bases, with 16 bases left in between. Germline CDR1 ENHRY, CDR2 SYGVKD. The length of the CDR3 is 15 residues. The CDR3 reads CAISIAQGPHTEAFF. The CDR3 DNA sequence: TGTGCCATCAGTATTGCCCAGGGCCCGCACACTGAAGCTTTCTTT.

The chain employs TRBV29-1 and TRBJ1-2, with 9 bases that match TRBD1. The CDR3 is made up of 14 amino acids. Trimming removed 2 bases from V and 3 bases from J; junction bases left unmatched: 4. In germline, CDR1 is SQVTM, CDR2 ANQGSEA. In DNA, the CDR3 is TGCAGCGTTGAACACAGGGGGCTTTACTATGGCTACACCTTC. Amino acid sequence: CSVEHRGLYYGYTF.

This sequence joins TRBV11-2 and TRBJ2-1; no firm D call. CDR3 size: 17 residues. V was cut by 2 bases and J by 0 bases, with 14 bases left in between. The germline V gene has CDR1 SGHAT and CDR2 FQNNGV. Written as DNA, the CDR3 is TGTGCCAGCAGCTTAAGGATGGCGGCGAGCTCCTACAATGAGCAGTTCTTC. This encodes CASSLRMAASSYNEQFF.

V usage is TRBV7-2 and J usage is TRBJ2-5, with 16 bases lining up with TRBD2. The junction had 8 bases not matched to a gene; V was cut back by 3 bases and J by 4 bases. Germline loops: CDR1 SGHTA, CDR2 FQGNSA. This CDR3 is built from 18 residues. CDR3 in amino acids: CASSFGTSGGARRETQYF. CDR3 in DNA: TGTGCCAGCAGCTTTGGGACTAGCGGGGGGGCCCGGCGAGAGACCCAGTACTTC.

The chain joins TRBV18 to TRBJ1-2, with a possible D match to TRBD1 (5 bases). CDR3 size: 14 residues. Germline CDR1 reads KGHSH; CDR2 reads LQKENI. V was pared by 3 bases and J by 7 bases, with 15 bases between. The CDR3 reads CASSPGRPQGGYTF. The CDR3 nucleotides read TGTGCCAGCTCACCCGGACGGCCCCAGGGTGGCTACACCTTC.

This chain uses TRBV4-1 with TRBJ2-7, with D tentatively TRBD2 (5 bases). This CDR3 contains 15 residues. V lost 3 bases and J 7 bases, leaving 19 bases between the germline ends. Germline CDR1 reads MGHRA; CDR2 reads YSYEKL. The CDR3: CASSQLGLRAQEQYF. The CDR3 DNA is TGCGCCAGCAGCCAGCTCGGACTCCGGGCGCAGGAGCAGTACTTC.

The V gene is TRBV5-4, the J gene TRBJ1-1; TRBD1 matches 7 bases. V was pared by 3 bases and J by 4 bases, with 6 bases of the junction left unmatched. The germline gives CDR1 SGHNT, CDR2 YYREEE (reference sequence). This CDR3 has 14 amino acids. The chain's CDR3 is CASSSGQLPTEAFF. CDR3 sequence (DNA): TGTGCCAGCAGCTCGGGACAGTTGCCCACTGAAGCTTTCTTT.

This chain connects TRBV7-9 to TRBJ1-2; 7 nucleotides align to TRBD1. The V segment lost 1 base and the J segment 4 bases; nucleotides outside the gene matches: 9. CDR3 length: 16 amino acids. Germline CDR1 and CDR2: SEHNR and FQNEAQ (reference sequence). CDR3 amino acids: CASSLVGDSTLYGYTF. The CDR3 region has the DNA TGTGCCAGCAGCTTAGTCGGGGACAGCACACTCTATGGCTACACCTTC.

This chain connects TRBV7-9 to TRBJ1-1; the match to TRBD1 covers 8 bases. Trimming at V came to 5 bases and at J to 7 bases, leaving 9 bases not matched to a gene. Germline values: CDR1 SEHNR, CDR2 FQNEAQ (reference sequence). The CDR3 runs 14 residues. The CDR3 loop is CASSPGQGIDEAFF. The DNA of the CDR3 is TGTGCCAGCAGCCCAGGACAGGGTATTGATGAAGCTTTCTTT.

This clone occurred a few times. This rearrangement joins TRBV25-1 to TRBJ2-1; D unresolved. This CDR3 region has 13 residues. Germline CDR1 and CDR2: MGHDK and SYGVNS. V was shortened by 3 bases and J by 7 bases, with 10 bases between the two germline ends. CDR3 nucleotide sequence: TGTGCCAGCAGTGAGGTTTGGGCGAATGAGCAGTTCTTC. Translation: CASSEVWANEQFF.

The chain uses TRBV9 and TRBJ2-7; 8 positions agree with TRBD2. The germline gives CDR1 SGDLS, CDR2 YYNGEE. Trimming cost V 4 bases and J 5 bases; bases outside gene matches: 8. The CDR3 contains 14 residues. CDR3 in amino acids: CASSPEVGGDEQYF. CDR3 DNA sequence: TGTGCCAGCAGCCCCGAGGTCGGGGGGGACGAGCAGTACTTC.